The next 5 T cell receptor beta chains were all read from a single sample in a study of T cells in localized non-small cell lung cancer. Assay: immunoSEQ multiplex PCR; the TCRdb copy retains only in-frame clones and omits some. This table holds around 90,000 clones, 60% to 85% found once. Sequencing was performed on PBMCs, taken before any cancer treatment. These receptor sequences come from a man aged 40 to 70 with stage II squamous cell lung carcinoma.

V usage is TRBV7-3 and J usage is TRBJ2-3; a possible D gene is TRBD2 (5 bases). Trimming removed 1 base from V and 4 bases from J, with 12 bases in between. The CDR3 is 15 amino acids. CDR1 and CDR2 (germline): SGHTA, FQGTGA. The CDR3 bases are TGTGCCAGCAGCTTAAACCCACTAGGGTCAGATACGCAGTATTTT. It specifies CASSLNPLGSDTQYF.

This rearrangement joins TRBV5-1 to TRBJ2-1, with a possible D match to TRBD1 (6 bases). Deletions cut 4 bases from V and 6 bases from J, with 14 bases between. Germline CDR1 SGHRS, CDR2 YFSETQ. The CDR3 is made up of 14 amino acids. CDR3 residues: CASSQQGFLNEQFF. The CDR3 DNA is TGCGCCAGCAGCCAACAGGGATTCCTCAATGAGCAGTTCTTC.

This sequence joins TRBV15 and TRBJ2-6; D might be TRBD2 (5 bases). V shed 3 bases and J shed 3 bases, with 12 bases lying between them. This CDR3 spans 16 amino acids. Per the germline V gene, CDR1 is LNHNV and CDR2 is YYDKDF (reference sequence). The CDR3 region is CATSREAGFGANVLTF. The CDR3 coding sequence is TGTGCCACCAGCAGGGAGGCCGGGTTTGGGGCCAACGTCCTGACTTTC.

The chain carries TRBV11-3 and TRBJ2-3; D might be TRBD2 (5 bases). In germline, CDR1 is SGHNT, CDR2 YENEEA. CDR3 length equals 15 residues. Trimming pared 3 bases from V and 3 bases from J, leaving 13 bases between. CDR3 bases: TGTGCCAGCAGCTTCGGGAACAGAAGAACAGATACGCAGTATTTT. This gives the protein CASSFGNRRTDTQYF.

The V call is TRBV5-1, the J call TRBJ1-2; unclear D gene. V was shortened by 4 bases and J by 6 bases, with 10 bases between the two germline ends. Germline CDR1 and CDR2: SGHRS and YFSETQ. There are 12 residues in the CDR3. The CDR3 sequence: CASSPDGHGYTF. The CDR3 coding sequence is TGCGCCAGCAGCCCTGACGGACATGGCTACACCTTC. Full variable domain (missing parts from reference TRBV5-1 and TRBJ1-2): KAGVTQTPRYLIKTRGQQVTLSCSPISGHRSVSWYQQTPGQGLQFLFEYFSETQRNKGNFPGRFSGRQFSNSRSEMNVSTLELGDSALYLCASSPDGHGYTFGSGTRLTVV.